A single sample gave rise to the 13 T cell receptor beta chains below, sequenced in a study of blood T cell repertoires in COVID-19. Using immunoSEQ multiplex PCR, the repertoire was profiled, and TCRdb retains in-frame clones only, with some absent. The data hold about 200,000 clones, with 90% observed a single time. Material: peripheral blood. The origin of the receptors is a man aged 45-65 years with acute or convalescent COVID-19.

The J gene is TRBJ1-3, the V gene TRBV9; 8 positions agree with TRBD1. V lost 3 bases and J lost 4; bases outside the gene matches: 6. Germline-derived CDR1 and CDR2 are SGDLS and YYNGEE. The CDR3 sequence is 15 residues long. The CDR3, as DNA: TGTGCCAGCAGCGCGACAGGGGTTCGGGGAAACACCATATATTTT. Translated, it gives CASSATGVRGNTIYF.

This clone was seen once. This rearrangement joins TRBV5-1 to TRBJ1-1; TRBD1 is a possible D gene (5 bases). The CDR3 is 14 amino acids. Looked up from germline, CDR1 is SGHRS and CDR2 is YFSETQ. V was cut by 5 bases and J by 2 bases, with 13 bases left in between. The chain's CDR3 is CASSLIRENTEAFF. The CDR3 nucleotides read TGCGCCAGCAGTTTAATCAGGGAAAACACTGAAGCTTTCTTT.

This chain uses TRBV18 with TRBJ2-7; 7 bases map to TRBD1. The CDR3 is 15 residues long. Germline lookup yields CDR1 KGHSH and CDR2 LQKENI. Unmatched junction bases numbered 8, after V lost 4 bases and J lost 2 bases. Here the CDR3 reads CASSLRTGTTYEQYF. The CDR3 coding sequence is TGTGCCAGCTCACTACGGACAGGTACGACCTACGAGCAGTACTTC.

CDR3 region: CASSLTSGGPGGDTQYF. The CDR3 nucleotides are TGTGCCAGCAGTTTGACTAGCGGGGGGCCGGGGGGAGATACGCAGTATTTT. This chain connects TRBV28 to TRBJ2-3; 13 nucleotides align to TRBD2. CDR3 length: 17 residues. V dropped 3 bases and J dropped 5; count of bases not matched to a gene: 8. CDR1 MDHEN and CDR2 SYDVKM come from the germline V gene.

Here the CDR3 DNA reads TGTGCCAGCAGCCAGGGGGGACAGGGGAGCACTGAAGCTTTCTTT. Translated: CASSQGGQGSTEAFF. This chain links TRBV3-1 (or the pseudogene TRBV3-2) with TRBJ1-1; TRBD1 aligns across 10 bases. The CDR3 sequence is 15 residues long. Germline loops: CDR1 LGHDT, CDR2 YNNKEL (reference sequence). V shed 3 bases, J shed 4 bases, and the junction held 5 bases outside the gene matches.

The chain employs TRBV6-6 and TRBJ1-2; TRBD1 matches 10 bases. The CDR3 is 13 amino acids. The V gene's germline CDR1 is MNHNY and CDR2 SVGAGI (reference sequence). J lost 6 bases, V lost 5 bases, and 3 bases had no gene match. CDR3 sequence (DNA): TGTGCCAGCAGTGACGGGACAGGGGATGGCTACACCTTC. Residues: CASSDGTGDGYTF.

V gene TRBV4-1 combines with J gene TRBJ2-1, with TRBD1 as a possible D gene (6 bases). This CDR3 comprises 15 residues. Per germline, CDR1 MGHRA and CDR2 YSYEKL. V was pared by 0 bases and J by 5 bases, with 11 bases between. CDR3 residues: CASSQEQGVHNEQFF. In DNA form, the CDR3 reads TGCGCCAGCAGCCAAGAACAGGGAGTGCACAATGAGCAGTTCTTC.

This chain links TRBV9 with TRBJ2-7; possible D gene TRBD2, 6 bases. With 0 bases removed from V and 4 bases from J, the gap between germline ends came to 8 bases. The CDR3 length is 13 residues. Germline lookup yields CDR1 SGDLS and CDR2 YYNGEE. CDR3 protein: CASSVAGDYEQYF. CDR3 bases: TGTGCCAGCAGCGTAGCGGGAGATTACGAGCAGTACTTC.

The table lists this clone with a few counts. The chain combines TRBV29-1 with TRBJ1-2; the D gene is possibly TRBD1 (6 bases). This CDR3 has 12 amino acids. The germline CDR1 and CDR2 sequences are SQVTM and ANQGSEA. The ends were cut back, 7 bases at V and 4 bases at J, with 13 bases in the middle. This chain's CDR3 is CSAKTGLYGYTF. CDR3 in DNA: TGCAGCGCAAAGACAGGCCTCTATGGCTACACCTTC.

The V call is TRBV6-1, the J call TRBJ1-4, with 7 nucleotides matching TRBD1. Per germline, CDR1 MNHNS and CDR2 SASEGT. Unmatched junction bases numbered 1, after V lost 3 bases and J lost 3 bases. CDR3 size: 14 residues. CDR3: CASSDTGANEKLFF. In DNA form, the CDR3 reads TGTGCCAGCAGTGATACAGGGGCTAATGAAAAACTGTTTTTT.

V and J are TRBV27 and TRBJ2-1, with 8 positions matching TRBD1. Germline V gene data show CDR1 as MNHEY and CDR2 as SMNVEV (reference sequence). The CDR3 totals 16 residues. Germline trimming cut 6 bases from V and 4 bases from J; bases unmatched to any gene: 11. The CDR3 loop reads CASSNTPRQGYNEQFF. CDR3 DNA: TGTGCCAGCAGCAATACGCCGAGACAGGGGTACAATGAGCAGTTCTTC.

The V gene is TRBV10-2, the J gene TRBJ2-1; the match to TRBD2 covers 13 bases. CDR1 is WSHSY, CDR2 SAAADI, per germline. The V segment lost 0 bases and the J segment 7 bases; nucleotides outside the gene matches: 3. The CDR3 is made up of 16 amino acids. The CDR3 DNA sequence: TGCGCCAGCAGTGAGTCGAGGACTAGCGGGAGAAATGAGCAGTTCTTC. It specifies CASSESRTSGRNEQFF.

The rearrangement joins TRBV7-6 to TRBJ2-1; 12 bases match TRBD1. V lost 2 bases, J lost 9 bases, and 8 bases stayed unmatched. Germline assignment: CDR1 SGHVS and CDR2 FNYEAQ. The CDR3 has 16 amino acids. The CDR3 DNA follows: TGTGCCAGCAGCTTAAAGCCGGGACAGGGGGCAGGTGAGCAGTTCTTC. Its translation: CASSLKPGQGAGEQFF.